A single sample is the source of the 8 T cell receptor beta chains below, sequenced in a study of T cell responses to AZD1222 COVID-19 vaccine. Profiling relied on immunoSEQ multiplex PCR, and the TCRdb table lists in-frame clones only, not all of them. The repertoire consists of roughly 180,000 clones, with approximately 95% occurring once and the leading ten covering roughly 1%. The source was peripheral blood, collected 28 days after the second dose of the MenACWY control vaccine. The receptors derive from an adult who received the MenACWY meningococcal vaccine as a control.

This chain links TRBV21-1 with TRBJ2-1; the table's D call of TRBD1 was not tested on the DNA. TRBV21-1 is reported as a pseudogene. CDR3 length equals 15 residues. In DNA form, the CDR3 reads TGTGCCAGCAGCAATGGACATACCAACTACAATGAGCAGTTCTTC. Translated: CASSNGHTNYNEQFF.

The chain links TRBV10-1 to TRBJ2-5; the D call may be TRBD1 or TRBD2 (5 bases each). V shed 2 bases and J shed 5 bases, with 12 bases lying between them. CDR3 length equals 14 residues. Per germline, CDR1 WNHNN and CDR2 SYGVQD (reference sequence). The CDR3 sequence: CASSEPGTRETQYF. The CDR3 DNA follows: TGCGCCAGCAGTGAGCCGGGGACCAGGGAGACCCAGTACTTC.

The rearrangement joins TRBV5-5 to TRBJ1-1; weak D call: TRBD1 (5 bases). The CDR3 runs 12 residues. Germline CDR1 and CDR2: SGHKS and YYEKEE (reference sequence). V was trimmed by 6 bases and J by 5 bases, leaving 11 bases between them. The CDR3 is CASIIGGTEAFF. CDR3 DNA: TGTGCCAGCATCATTGGGGGAACTGAAGCTTTCTTT.

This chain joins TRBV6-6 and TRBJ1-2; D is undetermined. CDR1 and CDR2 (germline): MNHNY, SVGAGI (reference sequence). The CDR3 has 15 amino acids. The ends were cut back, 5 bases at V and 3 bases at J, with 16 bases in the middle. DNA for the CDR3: TGTGCCAGCAGTCCTCGGACGGTAACGGACTATGGCTACACCTTC. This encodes CASSPRTVTDYGYTF.

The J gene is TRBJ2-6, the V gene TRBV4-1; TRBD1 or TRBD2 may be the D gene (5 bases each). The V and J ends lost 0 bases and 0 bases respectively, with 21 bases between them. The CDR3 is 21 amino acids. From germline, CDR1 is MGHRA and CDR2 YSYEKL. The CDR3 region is CASSQEGTGGPTISGANVLTF. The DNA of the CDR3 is TGCGCCAGCAGCCAAGAGGGGACGGGCGGACCGACGATCTCTGGGGCCAACGTCCTGACTTTC.

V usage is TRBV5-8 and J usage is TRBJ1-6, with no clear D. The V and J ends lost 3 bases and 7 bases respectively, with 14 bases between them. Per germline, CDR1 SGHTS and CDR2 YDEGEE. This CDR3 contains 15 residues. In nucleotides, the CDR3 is TGTGCCAGCAGCTACATCTGGGGTAGCAATTCACCCCTCCACTTT. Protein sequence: CASSYIWGSNSPLHF.

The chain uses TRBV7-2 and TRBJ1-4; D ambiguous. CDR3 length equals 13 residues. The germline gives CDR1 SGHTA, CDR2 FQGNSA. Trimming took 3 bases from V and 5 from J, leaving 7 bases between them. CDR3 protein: CASSFRGNEKLFF. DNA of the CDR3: TGTGCCAGCAGCTTCCGTGGAAATGAAAAACTGTTTTTT. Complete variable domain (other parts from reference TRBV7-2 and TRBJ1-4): GAGVSQSPSNKVTEKGKDVELRCDPISGHTALYWYRQSLGQGLEFLIYFQGNSAPDKSGLPSDRFSAERTGGSVSTLTIQRTQQEDSAVYLCASSFRGNEKLFFGSGTQLSVL.

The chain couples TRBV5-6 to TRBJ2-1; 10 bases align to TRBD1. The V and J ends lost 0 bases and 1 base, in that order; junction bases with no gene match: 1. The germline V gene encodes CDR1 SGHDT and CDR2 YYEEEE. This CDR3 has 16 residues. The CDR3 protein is CASSLVGQGSYNEQFF. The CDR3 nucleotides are TGTGCCAGCAGCTTGGTGGGACAGGGGTCCTACAATGAGCAGTTCTTC.